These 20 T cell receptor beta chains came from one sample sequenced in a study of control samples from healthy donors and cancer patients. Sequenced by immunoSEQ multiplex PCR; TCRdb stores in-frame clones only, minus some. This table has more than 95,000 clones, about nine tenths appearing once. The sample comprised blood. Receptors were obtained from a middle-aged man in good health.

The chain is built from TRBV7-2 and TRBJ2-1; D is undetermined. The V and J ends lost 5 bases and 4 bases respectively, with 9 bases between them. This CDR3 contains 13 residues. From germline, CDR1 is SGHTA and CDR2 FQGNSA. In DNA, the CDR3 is TGTGCCAGCAGCGCCTCGACTTACAATGAGCAGTTCTTC. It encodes CASSASTYNEQFF.

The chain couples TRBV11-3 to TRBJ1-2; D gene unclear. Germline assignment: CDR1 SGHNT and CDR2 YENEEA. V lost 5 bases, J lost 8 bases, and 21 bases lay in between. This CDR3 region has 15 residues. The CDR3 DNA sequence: TGTGCCAGCAGCCCCAGGTGGGCCTACGATATAGGCTACACCTTC. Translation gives CASSPRWAYDIGYTF.

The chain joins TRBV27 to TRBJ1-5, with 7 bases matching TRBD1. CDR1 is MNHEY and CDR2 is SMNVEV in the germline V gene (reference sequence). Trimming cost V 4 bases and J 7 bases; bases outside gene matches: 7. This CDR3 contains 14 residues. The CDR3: CASSSQGPWQPQHF. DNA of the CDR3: TGTGCCAGCAGTTCACAGGGGCCGTGGCAGCCCCAGCATTTT.

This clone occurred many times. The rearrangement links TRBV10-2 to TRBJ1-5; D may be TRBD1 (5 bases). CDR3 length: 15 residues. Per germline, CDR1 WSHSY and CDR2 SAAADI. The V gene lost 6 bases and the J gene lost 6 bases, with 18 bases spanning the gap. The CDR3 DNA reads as TGCGCCAGCAGGGAGGCCGGGACGGCGGGTCAGCCCCAGCATTTT. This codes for CASREAGTAGQPQHF.

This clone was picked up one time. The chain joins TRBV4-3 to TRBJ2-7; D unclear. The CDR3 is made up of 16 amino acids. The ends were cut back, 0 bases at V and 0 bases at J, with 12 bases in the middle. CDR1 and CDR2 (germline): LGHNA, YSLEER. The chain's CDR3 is CASSQDWPGSSYEQYF. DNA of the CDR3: TGCGCCAGCAGCCAAGACTGGCCAGGAAGCTCCTACGAGCAGTACTTC.

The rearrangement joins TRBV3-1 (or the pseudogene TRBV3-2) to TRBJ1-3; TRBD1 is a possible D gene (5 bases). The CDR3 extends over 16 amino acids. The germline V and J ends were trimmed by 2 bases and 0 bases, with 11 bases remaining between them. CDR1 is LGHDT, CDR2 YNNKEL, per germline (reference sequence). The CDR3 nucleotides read TGTGCCAGCAGCCAATGGGACGTCCGCTCTGGAAACACCATATATTTT. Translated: CASSQWDVRSGNTIYF.

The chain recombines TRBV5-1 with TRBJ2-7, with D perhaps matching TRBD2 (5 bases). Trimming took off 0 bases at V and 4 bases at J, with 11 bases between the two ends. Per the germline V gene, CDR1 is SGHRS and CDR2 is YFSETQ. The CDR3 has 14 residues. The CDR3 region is CASSLASGLYEQYF. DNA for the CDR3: TGCGCCAGCAGCTTGGCTTCGGGGTTGTACGAGCAGTACTTC.

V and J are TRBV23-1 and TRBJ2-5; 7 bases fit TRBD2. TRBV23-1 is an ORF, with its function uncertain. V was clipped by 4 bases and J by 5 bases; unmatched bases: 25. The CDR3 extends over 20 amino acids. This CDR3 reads CASSLKNPVLPSGLVETQYF. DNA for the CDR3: TGCGCCAGCAGTCTGAAAAACCCTGTCCTACCTAGCGGACTGGTGGAGACCCAGTACTTC.

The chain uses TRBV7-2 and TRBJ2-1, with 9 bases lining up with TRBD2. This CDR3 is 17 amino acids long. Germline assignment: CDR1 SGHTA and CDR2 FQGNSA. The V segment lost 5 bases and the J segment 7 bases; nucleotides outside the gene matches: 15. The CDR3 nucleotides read TGTGCCAGCAGCCCCCAGGAGGCTAGCGGGGTTGCAAATGAGCAGTTCTTC. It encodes CASSPQEASGVANEQFF.

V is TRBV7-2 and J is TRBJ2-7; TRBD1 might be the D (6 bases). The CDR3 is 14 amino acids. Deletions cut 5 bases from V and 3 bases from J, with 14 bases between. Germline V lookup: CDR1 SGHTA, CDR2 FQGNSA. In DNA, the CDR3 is TGTGCCAGCAGCCCCCAAACAGGGAACTACGAGCAGTACTTC. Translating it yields CASSPQTGNYEQYF.

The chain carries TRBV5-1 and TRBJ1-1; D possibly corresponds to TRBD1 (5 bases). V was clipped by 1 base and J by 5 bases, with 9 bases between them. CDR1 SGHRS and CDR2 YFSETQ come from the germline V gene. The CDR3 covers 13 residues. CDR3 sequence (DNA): TGCGCCAGCAGCTTGTGGGGGAATACTGAAGCTTTCTTT. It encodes CASSLWGNTEAFF.

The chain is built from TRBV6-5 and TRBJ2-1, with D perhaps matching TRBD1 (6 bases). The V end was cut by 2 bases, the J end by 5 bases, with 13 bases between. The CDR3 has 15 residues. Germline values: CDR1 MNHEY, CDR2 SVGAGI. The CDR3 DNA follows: TGTGCCAGCAGTTACGGCACAGGGCCTAACAATGAGCAGTTCTTC. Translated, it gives CASSYGTGPNNEQFF.

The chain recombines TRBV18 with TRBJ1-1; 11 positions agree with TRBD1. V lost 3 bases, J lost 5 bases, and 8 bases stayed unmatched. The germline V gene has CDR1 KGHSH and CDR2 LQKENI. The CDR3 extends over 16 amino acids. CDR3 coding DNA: TGTGCCAGCTCACCCGTCGGAGGACAGGGGGCTACTGAAGCTTTCTTT. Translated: CASSPVGGQGATEAFF.

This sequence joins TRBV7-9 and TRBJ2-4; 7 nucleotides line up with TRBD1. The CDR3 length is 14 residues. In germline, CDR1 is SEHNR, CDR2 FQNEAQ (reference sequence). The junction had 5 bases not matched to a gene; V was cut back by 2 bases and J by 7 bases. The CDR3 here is CASSLRAGGNIQYF. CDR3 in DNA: TGTGCCAGCAGCTTACGGGCAGGGGGTAACATTCAGTACTTC.

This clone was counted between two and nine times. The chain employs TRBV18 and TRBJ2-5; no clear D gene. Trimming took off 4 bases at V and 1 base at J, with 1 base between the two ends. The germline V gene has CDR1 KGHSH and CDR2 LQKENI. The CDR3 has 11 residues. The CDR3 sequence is CASSRQETQYF. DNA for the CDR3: TGTGCCAGCTCACGCCAAGAGACCCAGTACTTC.

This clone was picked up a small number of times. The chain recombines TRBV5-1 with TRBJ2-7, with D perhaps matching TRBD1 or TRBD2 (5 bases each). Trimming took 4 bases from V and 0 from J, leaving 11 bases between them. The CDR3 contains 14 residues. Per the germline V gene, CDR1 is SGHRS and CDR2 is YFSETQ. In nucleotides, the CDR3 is TGCGCCAGCAGCCGGGGCGAACTCTCCTACGAGCAGTACTTC. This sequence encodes CASSRGELSYEQYF.

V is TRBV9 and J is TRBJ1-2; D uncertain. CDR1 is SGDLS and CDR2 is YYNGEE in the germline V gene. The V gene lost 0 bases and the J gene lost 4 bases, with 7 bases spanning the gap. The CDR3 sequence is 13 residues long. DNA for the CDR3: TGTGCCAGCAGCGTAGGGACGACCTATGGCTACACCTTC. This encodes CASSVGTTYGYTF.

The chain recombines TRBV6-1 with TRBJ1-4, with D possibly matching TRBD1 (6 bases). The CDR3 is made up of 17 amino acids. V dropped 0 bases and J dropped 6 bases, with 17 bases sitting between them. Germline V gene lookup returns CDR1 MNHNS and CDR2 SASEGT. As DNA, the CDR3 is TGTGCCAGCAGTGAAGCGCAGCGGGGGGCGCTTTATGAAAAACTGTTTTTT. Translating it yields CASSEAQRGALYEKLFF.

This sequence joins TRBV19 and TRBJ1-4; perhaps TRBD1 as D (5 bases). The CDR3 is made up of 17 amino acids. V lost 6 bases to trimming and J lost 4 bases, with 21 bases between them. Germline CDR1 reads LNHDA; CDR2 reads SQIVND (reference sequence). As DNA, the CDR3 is TGTGCCAGTAGCTCCCCGGGACTTGGCAGGCGTAATGAAAAACTGTTTTTT. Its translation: CASSSPGLGRRNEKLFF.

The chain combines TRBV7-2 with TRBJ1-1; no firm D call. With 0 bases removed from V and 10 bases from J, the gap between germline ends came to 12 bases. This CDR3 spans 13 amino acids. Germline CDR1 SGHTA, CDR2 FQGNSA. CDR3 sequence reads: CASSLAPGEVAFF. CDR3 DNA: TGTGCCAGCAGCTTAGCCCCCGGGGAGGTAGCTTTCTTT.